These T cell receptor beta chains were read from a single sample in a study of blood T cell repertoires in COVID-19. The repertoire was sequenced with immunoSEQ multiplex PCR; TCRdb's copy has only in-frame clones and lacks some. The sample contains about 280,000 clones, more than 80% of which appear only once. The sequenced material came from peripheral blood. These TCRs come from a woman in her 30s with active or convalescent COVID-19. Both conserved end residues are part of each CDR3.

v_call: TRBV18
cdr3_aa: CASSPGQGANYGYTF

v_call: TRBV7-9
cdr3_aa: CAVQVVSGYTF

v_call: TRBV10-2
cdr3_aa: CASSEVWASGGASYEQYF

v_call: TRBV18
cdr3_aa: CASSPRDRVRGNYGYTF

v_call: TRBV3-1/TRBV3-2
cdr3_aa: CASSPRLNRDRGTEAFF

v_call: TRBV4-2
cdr3_aa: CASSQGYTRGGRGDEQFF

v_call: TRBV7-9
cdr3_aa: CASSLDLAGGLEQFF

v_call: TRBV28
cdr3_aa: CASSFQRRGGYTF

v_call: TRBV6-2/TRBV6-3
cdr3_aa: CASSPRGLESPLHF

v_call: TRBV19
cdr3_aa: CASSMGLAGPQETQYF

v_call: TRBV5-1
cdr3_aa: CASSRDSYEQYF

v_call: TRBV3-1/TRBV3-2
cdr3_aa: CASSFKGGIDGYTF

v_call: TRBV4-3
cdr3_aa: CASSQDRGIGGAFGYNSPLHF

v_call: TRBV6-5
cdr3_aa: CASSPQGLSEKLFF

v_call: TRBV5-4
cdr3_aa: CASSLWTGSTNEKLFF

v_call: TRBV2
cdr3_aa: CASSEFGQANTEAFF

v_call: TRBV18
cdr3_aa: CASSTTAHGVDGYTF

v_call: TRBV3-1/TRBV3-2
cdr3_aa: CASSSGQVHGYTF

v_call: TRBV4-3
cdr3_aa: CASSQDQAVLENEKLFF

v_call: TRBV28
cdr3_aa: CASSLATGQETQYF

v_call: TRBV27
cdr3_aa: CASNRGLIGETQYF

v_call: TRBV12-3/TRBV12-4
cdr3_aa: CASGGLANEKLFF

v_call: TRBV5-1
cdr3_aa: CASSPGTAGRSGNTIYF

v_call: TRBV6-5
cdr3_aa: CASRLGTAEAFF

v_call: TRBV19
cdr3_aa: CASSIGLGRETQYF

v_call: TRBV6-6
cdr3_aa: CASSSSGGGLSEAFF

v_call: TRBV5-1
cdr3_aa: CASSLSGGVQETQYF

v_call: TRBV5-8
cdr3_aa: CASSLPSRGEAFF

v_call: TRBV18
cdr3_aa: CASSLLQAETQYF

v_call: TRBV3-1/TRBV3-2
cdr3_aa: CASSQDSIPGTEYEKLFF

v_call: TRBV9
cdr3_aa: CASSPAVAGGLSDTQYF

v_call: TRBV27
cdr3_aa: CASSLPGMGGEQYF

v_call: TRBV6-2/TRBV6-3
cdr3_aa: CASSSDRAYNEQFF

v_call: TRBV6-2/TRBV6-3
cdr3_aa: CASSYKAGYNYGYTF

v_call: TRBV19
cdr3_aa: CASRKSEGVYTF

v_call: TRBV11-2
cdr3_aa: CASSPGSEQYF

v_call: TRBV6-4
cdr3_aa: CASSEAGDSYNEQFF

v_call: TRBV19
cdr3_aa: CASRRTGGEKLFF

v_call: TRBV29-1
cdr3_aa: CSVEGGDRRTGELFF

v_call: TRBV25-1
cdr3_aa: CASSEKDSPNQPQHF

v_call: TRBV10-2
cdr3_aa: CAGLTQATVNTGELFF

v_call: TRBV5-1
cdr3_aa: CASSFGTPGVEKLFF

v_call: TRBV27
cdr3_aa: CASSPGTGIYNEQFF

v_call: TRBV6-6
cdr3_aa: CASTPPPPSVTEAFF

v_call: TRBV7-2
cdr3_aa: CASSFDRGRNQPQHF

v_call: TRBV9
cdr3_aa: CASSVGLTDSYEQYF

v_call: TRBV4-1
cdr3_aa: CASSQVGGREKTQYF

v_call: TRBV7-2
cdr3_aa: CASSSALSSGGDTDTQYF

v_call: TRBV6-5
cdr3_aa: CASRIGQGYGNTIYF

v_call: TRBV28
cdr3_aa: CASSLQGVAGGGPRETQYF

v_call: TRBV5-1
cdr3_aa: CASSAGTPPEQYF

v_call: TRBV7-9
cdr3_aa: CASSPPQLDTQYF

v_call: TRBV30
cdr3_aa: CAWSTGTGPQETQYF